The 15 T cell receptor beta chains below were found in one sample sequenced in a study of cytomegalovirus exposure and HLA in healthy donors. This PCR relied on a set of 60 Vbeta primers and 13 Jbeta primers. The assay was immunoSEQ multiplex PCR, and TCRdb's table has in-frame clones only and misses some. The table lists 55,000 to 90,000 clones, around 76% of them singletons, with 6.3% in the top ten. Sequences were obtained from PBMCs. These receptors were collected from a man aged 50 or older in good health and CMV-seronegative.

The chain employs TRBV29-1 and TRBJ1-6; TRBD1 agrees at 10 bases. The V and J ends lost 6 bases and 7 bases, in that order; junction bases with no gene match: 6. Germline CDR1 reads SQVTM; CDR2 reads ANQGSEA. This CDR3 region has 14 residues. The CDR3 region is CSVRQGAGNSPLHF. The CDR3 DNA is TGCAGCGTCCGACAGGGGGCAGGGAATTCACCCCTCCACTTT. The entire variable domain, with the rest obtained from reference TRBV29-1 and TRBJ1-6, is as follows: SAVISQKPSRDICQRGTSLTIQCQVDSQVTMMFWYRQQPGQSLTLIATANQGSEATYESGFVIDKFPISRPNLTFSTLTVSNMSPEDSSIYLCSVRQGAGNSPLHFGNGTRLTVT.

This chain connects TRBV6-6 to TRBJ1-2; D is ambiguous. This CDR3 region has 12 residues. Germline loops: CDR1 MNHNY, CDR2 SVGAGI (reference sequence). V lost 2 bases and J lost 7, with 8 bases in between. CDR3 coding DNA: TGTGCCAGCAGTTACCGCGAGGTTGGCTACACCTTC. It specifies CASSYREVGYTF.

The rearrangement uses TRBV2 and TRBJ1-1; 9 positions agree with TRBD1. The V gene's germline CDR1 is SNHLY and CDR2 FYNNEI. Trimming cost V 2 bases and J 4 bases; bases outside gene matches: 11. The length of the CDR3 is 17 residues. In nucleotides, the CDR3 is TGTGCCAGCAGTGAAAACAGGGGGCTTGTGGGGAGCACTGAAGCTTTCTTT. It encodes CASSENRGLVGSTEAFF.

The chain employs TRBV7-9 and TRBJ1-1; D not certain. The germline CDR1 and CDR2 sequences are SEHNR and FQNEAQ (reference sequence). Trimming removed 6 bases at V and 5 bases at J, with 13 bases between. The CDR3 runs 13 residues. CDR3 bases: TGTGCCAGCAGTTCGCCTACAGAGACTGAAGCTTTCTTT. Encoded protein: CASSSPTETEAFF.

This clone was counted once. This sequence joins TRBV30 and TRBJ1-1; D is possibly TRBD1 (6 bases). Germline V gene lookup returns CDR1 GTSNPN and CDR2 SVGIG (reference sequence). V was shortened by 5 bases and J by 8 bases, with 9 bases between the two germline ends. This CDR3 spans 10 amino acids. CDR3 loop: CAWGGREAFF. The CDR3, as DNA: TGTGCCTGGGGGGGCAGGGAAGCTTTCTTT.

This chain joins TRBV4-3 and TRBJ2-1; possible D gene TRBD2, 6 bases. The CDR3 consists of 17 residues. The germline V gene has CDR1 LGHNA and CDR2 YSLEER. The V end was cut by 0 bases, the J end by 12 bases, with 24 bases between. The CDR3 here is CASSQDPGDSGRSGQFF. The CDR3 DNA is TGCGCCAGCAGCCAAGATCCTGGCGATTCAGGGAGGTCGGGGCAGTTCTTC.

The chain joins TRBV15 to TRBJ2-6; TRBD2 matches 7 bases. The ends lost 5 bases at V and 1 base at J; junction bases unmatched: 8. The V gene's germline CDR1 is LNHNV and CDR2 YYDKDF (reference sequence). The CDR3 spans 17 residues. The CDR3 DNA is TGTGCCACCAGCGGGGGGGACTCCCAATCTGGGGCCAACGTCCTGACTTTC. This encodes CATSGGDSQSGANVLTF.

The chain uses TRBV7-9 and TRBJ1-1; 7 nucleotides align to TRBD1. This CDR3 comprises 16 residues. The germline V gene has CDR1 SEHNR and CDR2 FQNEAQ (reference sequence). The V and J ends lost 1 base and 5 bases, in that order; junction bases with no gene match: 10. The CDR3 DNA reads TGTGCCAGCAGCTTAGTGTTGGCAGGGGGAAGAACTGAAGCTTTCTTT. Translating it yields CASSLVLAGGRTEAFF.

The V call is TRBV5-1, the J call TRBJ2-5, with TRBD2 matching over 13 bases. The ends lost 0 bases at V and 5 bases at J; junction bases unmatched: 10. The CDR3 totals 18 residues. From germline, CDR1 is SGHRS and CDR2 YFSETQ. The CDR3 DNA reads TGCGCCAGCAGCTTGGGGACTAGCGGGAGCCCCATAGGGGAGACCCAGTACTTC. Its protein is CASSLGTSGSPIGETQYF.

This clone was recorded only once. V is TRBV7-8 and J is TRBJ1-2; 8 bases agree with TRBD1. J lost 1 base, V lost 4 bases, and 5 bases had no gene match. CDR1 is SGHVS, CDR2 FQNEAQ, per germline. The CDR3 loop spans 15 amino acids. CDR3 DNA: TGTGCCAGCAGCTCTAGGACAGGGCATAACTATGGCTACACCTTC. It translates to CASSSRTGHNYGYTF.

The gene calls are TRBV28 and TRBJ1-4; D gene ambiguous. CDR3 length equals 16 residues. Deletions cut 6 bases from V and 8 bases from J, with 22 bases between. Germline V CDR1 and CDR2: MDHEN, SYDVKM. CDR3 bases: TGTGCCAGCAGCACAACTAACAAGTCGGTAAAAGAAAAACTGTTTTTT. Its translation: CASSTTNKSVKEKLFF. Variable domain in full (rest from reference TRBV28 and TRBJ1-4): DVKVTQSSRYLVKRTGEKVFLECVQDMDHENMFWYRQDPGLGLRLIYFSYDVKMKEKGDIPEGYSVSREKKERFSLILESASTNQTSMYLCASSTTNKSVKEKLFFGSGTQLSVL.

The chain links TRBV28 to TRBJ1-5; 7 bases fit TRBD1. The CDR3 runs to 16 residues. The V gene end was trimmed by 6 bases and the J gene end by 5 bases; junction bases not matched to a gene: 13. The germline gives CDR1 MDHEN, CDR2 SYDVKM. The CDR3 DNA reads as TGTGCCAGCAGCTCATTCCCCGACAGGGATGATCAGCCCCAGCATTTT. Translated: CASSSFPDRDDQPQHF.

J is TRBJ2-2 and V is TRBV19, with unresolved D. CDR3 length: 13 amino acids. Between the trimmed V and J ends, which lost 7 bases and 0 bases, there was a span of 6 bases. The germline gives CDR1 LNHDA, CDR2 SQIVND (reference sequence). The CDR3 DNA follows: TGTGCCAGTAATCAGGCGAACACCGGGGAGCTGTTTTTT. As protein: CASNQANTGELFF. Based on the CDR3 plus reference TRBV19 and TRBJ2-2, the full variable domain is DGGITQSPKYLFRKEGQNVTLSCEQNLNHDAMYWYRQDPGQGLRLIYYSQIVNDFQKGDIAEGYSVSREKKESFPLTVTSAQKNPTAFYLCASNQANTGELFFGEGSRLTVL.

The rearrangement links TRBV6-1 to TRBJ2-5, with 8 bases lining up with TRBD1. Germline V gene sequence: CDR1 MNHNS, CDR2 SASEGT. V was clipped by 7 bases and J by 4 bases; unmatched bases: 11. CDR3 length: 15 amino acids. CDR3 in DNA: TGTGCCAGCAAGCGTGCAGGGACAGGAGGAGAGACCCAGTACTTC. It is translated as CASKRAGTGGETQYF.

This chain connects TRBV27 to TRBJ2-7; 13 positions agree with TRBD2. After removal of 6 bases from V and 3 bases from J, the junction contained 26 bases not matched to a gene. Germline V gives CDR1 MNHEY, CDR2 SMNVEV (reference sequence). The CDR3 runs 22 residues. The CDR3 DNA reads TGTGCCAGCAGAAGGACTAGCGGGAGCGCCGCGCCCCTTCCACGTAGAGTCTACGAGCAGTACTTC. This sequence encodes CASRRTSGSAAPLPRRVYEQYF.